This T cell receptor beta chain was sequenced in a study of blood T cells in healthy people across ages. Notes on the study in general: Unsorted PBMCs prevented conclusive naive versus antigen-experienced comparison.

CDR3 size: 13 residues. The germline V gene has CDR1 DFQATT and CDR2 SNEGSKA (reference sequence). V was shortened by 4 bases and J by 11 bases, with 20 bases between the two germline ends. PBMCs numbering at least 6.5 million were isolated per sample. A note on this clonotype: Antigen specificity is unknown.

Together with a sample-barcoded 5' primer, a J-beta primer mix was included in a second PCR lasting roughly 6 to 12 cycles. Each of the samples gave a minimum of 2.5 million paired-end reads that contained CDR3. TCRdb fed the 5' RACE reads into MiXCR, producing one record per CDR3 protein. The profile covers about 780,000 distinct CDR3 sequences, with around 50% appearing a single time and around a sixth taken by the ten largest. The V and J genes are TRBV20-1 and TRBJ2-5; tentative D call: TRBD1 (6 bases). The sample was blood. The source of this sequence is an elderly man in good health. The CDR3 DNA is TGCAGTGCTAATTGGGGGCCGGGCAATGAGCAGTACTTC. It specifies CSANWGPGNEQYF.